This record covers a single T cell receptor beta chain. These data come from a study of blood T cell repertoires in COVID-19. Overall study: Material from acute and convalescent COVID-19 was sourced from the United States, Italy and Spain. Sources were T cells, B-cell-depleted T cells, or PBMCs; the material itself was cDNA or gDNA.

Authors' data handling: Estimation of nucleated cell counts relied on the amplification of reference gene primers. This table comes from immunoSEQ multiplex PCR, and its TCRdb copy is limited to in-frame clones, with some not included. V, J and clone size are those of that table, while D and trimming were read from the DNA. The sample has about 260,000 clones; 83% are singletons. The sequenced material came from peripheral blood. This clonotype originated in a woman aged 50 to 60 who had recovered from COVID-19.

CDR3 sequence: CATKRGANYEQYF. CDR3 DNA: TGTGCCACAAAACGGGGGGCAAACTACGAGCAGTACTTC. The chain employs TRBV7-8 and TRBJ2-7; tentatively, D is TRBD2 (7 bases). The ends were cut back, 10 bases at V and 3 bases at J, with 16 bases in the middle. Germline CDR1 reads SGHVS; CDR2 reads FQNEAQ. The CDR3 is made up of 13 amino acids.